The 28 T cell receptor beta chains in this list originate from one sample, sequenced in a study of T cell repertoires in cytomegalovirus infection. These receptors have no identified antigens. TCRdb called the reads again in MiXCR, with one record for every CDR3 protein. The sample records approximately 1,000,000 distinct CDR3 sequences, roughly 30% being singletons. The material was cultured CD8+ T cells from PBMCs, obtained from culture after CMV antigen stimulation. These receptor sequences come from a human donor in good health (CMV status not recorded). Some clones in this sample may be carry-over from other donors' samples.

This clonotype was counted between two and nine times. The chain combines TRBV20-1 with TRBJ2-7; either TRBD1 or TRBD2 may supply D (5 bases each). CDR3 length: 16 amino acids. Trimming shortened V by 3 bases and J by 1 base, and 19 bases separated the two germline ends. The germline V gene has CDR1 DFQATT and CDR2 SNEGSKA (reference sequence). The CDR3 coding sequence is TGCAGTGCTAGTCCCGTAGGGGACCAAGTTTCCTACGAGCAGTACGTC. As protein: CSASPVGDQVSYEQYV.

The chain is built from TRBV7-9 and TRBJ2-1, with D perhaps matching TRBD2 (7 bases). CDR1 and CDR2 (germline): SEHNR, FQNEAQ (reference sequence). CDR3 size: 15 residues. V was trimmed by 4 bases and J by 8 bases, leaving 18 bases between them. CDR3 nucleotides: TGTGCCAGCAGCTCGGCTGAAGGGGGGGCTTATGAGCAGTTCTTC. Translation: CASSSAEGGAYEQFF.

This clonotype turned up a few times. This chain joins TRBV27 and TRBJ2-2, with D perhaps assigned TRBD1 or TRBD2 (6 bases each). V lost 8 bases, J lost 3 bases, and 13 bases lay in between. This CDR3 has 14 residues. Germline lookup yields CDR1 MNHEY and CDR2 SMNVEV (reference sequence). The CDR3 bases are TGTGCCAGCCAGCCCGGGGGCCACACCGGGGAGCTGTTTTTT. Protein sequence: CASQPGGHTGELFF.

There are many counts of this clonotype. The V call is TRBV5-6, the J call TRBJ1-1, with unresolved D. The germline gives CDR1 SGHDT, CDR2 YYEEEE. Between the trimmed V and J ends, which lost 2 bases and 1 base, there was a span of 15 bases. This CDR3 region has 16 residues. The CDR3 coding sequence is TGTGCCAGCAGCTTTCCACCCCAGGATAAGAACACTGAAGCTTTCTTT. Translation gives CASSFPPQDKNTEAFF. The full variable domain, rest sourced from reference TRBV5-6 and TRBJ1-1, is DAGVTQSPTHLIKTRGQQVTLRCSPKSGHDTVSWYQQALGQGPQFIFQYYEEEERQRGNFPDRFSGHQFPNYSSELNVNALLLGDSALYLCASSFPPQDKNTEAFFGQGTRLTVV.

This clonotype was detected ten times or more. The chain combines TRBV6-2 or TRBV6-3 with TRBJ1-5, with a tentative D call TRBD1 (6 bases). CDR1 is MNHEY, CDR2 SVGEGT, per germline. The V and J ends lost 6 bases and 4 bases respectively, with 13 bases between them. The CDR3 totals 14 residues. The CDR3 reads CASSHGTNNQPQHF. The CDR3 DNA reads as TGTGCCAGCAGCCACGGGACAAATAATCAGCCCCAGCATTTT.

The gene calls are TRBV28 and TRBJ1-6; no clear D gene. Per the germline V gene, CDR1 is MDHEN and CDR2 is SYDVKM. Trimming removed 3 bases at V and 7 bases at J, with 10 bases between. This CDR3 contains 14 residues. The chain's CDR3 is CASSFGLKNSPLHF. The CDR3 DNA sequence: TGTGCCAGCAGTTTCGGACTGAAAAATTCACCCCTCCACTTT. Looking up the rest from reference TRBV28 and TRBJ1-6 gives the full variable domain: DVKVTQSSRYLVKRTGEKVFLECVQDMDHENMFWYRQDPGLGLRLIYFSYDVKMKEKGDIPEGYSVSREKKERFSLILESASTNQTSMYLCASSFGLKNSPLHFGNGTRLTVT.

This clonotype was detected many times. The chain links TRBV7-9 to TRBJ1-3; D not certain. The CDR3 contains 16 residues. Deletions cut 5 bases from V and 0 bases from J, with 14 bases between. Germline V lookup: CDR1 SEHNR, CDR2 FQNEAQ (reference sequence). The CDR3 is CASSTAPGRSGNTIYF. CDR3 coding DNA: TGTGCCAGCAGCACAGCGCCGGGCCGCTCTGGAAACACCATATATTTT.

This chain links TRBV27 with TRBJ1-4; perhaps TRBD1 as D (5 bases). CDR3 length equals 13 residues. V lost 6 bases and J 8 bases, leaving 13 bases between the germline ends. Germline lookup yields CDR1 MNHEY and CDR2 SMNVEV (reference sequence). The CDR3 loop reads CASSSRGWEKLFF. For the CDR3, the DNA is TGTGCCAGCAGCAGTAGGGGTTGGGAAAAACTGTTTTTT.

This clonotype turned up a few times. The CDR3 nucleotides are TGCAGTGCCGGACGGGACGGTACCTACGAGCAGTACGTC. This gives the protein CSAGRDGTYEQYV. The chain is built from TRBV20-1 and TRBJ2-7; D is perhaps TRBD1 or TRBD2 (5 bases each). V lost 6 bases to trimming and J lost 2 bases, with 14 bases between them. Germline-derived CDR1 and CDR2 are DFQATT and SNEGSKA (reference sequence). The length of the CDR3 is 13 residues.

This clonotype was counted a few times. The CDR3 DNA reads as TGCGCCAGCAGCAGGACAGGGGTCCACAATGAGCAGTTCTTC. Translating it yields CASSRTGVHNEQFF. The V and J genes are TRBV4-1 and TRBJ2-1; 9 bases are a match to TRBD1. J gave up 5 bases and V 5 bases, and 4 bases lay outside the gene matches. Germline CDR1 reads MGHRA; CDR2 reads YSYEKL. The CDR3 has 14 amino acids.

In its sample, this clonotype was seen a few times. The chain has TRBV7-2 and TRBJ1-2, with 8 bases lining up with TRBD1. Germline V gene sequence: CDR1 SGHTA, CDR2 FQGNSA. V lost 5 bases and J lost 6; bases outside the gene matches: 8. The CDR3 consists of 14 residues. CDR3: CASSPYGQGDGYTF. CDR3 sequence (DNA): TGTGCCAGCAGCCCTTATGGACAGGGTGATGGCTACACCTTC.

Worth noting for this clonotype: One end of the junction varies from germline; a read error may be responsible. The chain employs TRBV7-6 and TRBJ1-1; D perhaps matches TRBD1 (6 bases). CDR3 size: 15 residues. CDR1 SGHVS and CDR2 FNYEAQ come from the germline V gene. The CDR3 coding sequence is TGTGTCAGCAGCTCAACAGGGATCCCTAACACTGAAGCTTTCTTT. Encoded protein: CVSSSTGIPNTEAFF.

This clonotype was counted many times. V and J are TRBV7-2 and TRBJ2-4; the D gene is possibly TRBD2 (6 bases). This CDR3 is 17 amino acids long. The germline gives CDR1 SGHTA, CDR2 FQGNSA. The ends were cut back, 4 bases at V and 0 bases at J, with 16 bases in the middle. CDR3 DNA: TGTGCCAGCAGCTCCCGCGTGGGGAGGCAAGCCAAAAACATTCAGTACTTC. It codes for CASSSRVGRQAKNIQYF.

Comment on this clonotype: Its ends do not fully match the called genes, so a read error is possible. J is TRBJ1-3 and V is TRBV2, with D unclear. This CDR3 comprises 14 residues. Germline V CDR1 and CDR2: SNHLY, FYNNEI. CDR3: CASSETAPGNTIYF. The CDR3, as DNA: TGTGCCAGCAGTGAAACTGCCCCTGGGAACACCATATATTTT. The variable domain in full, completed from reference TRBV2 and TRBJ1-3, reads EPEVTQTPSHQVTQMGQEVILRCVPISNHLYFYWYRQILGQKVEFLVSFYNNEISEKSEIFDDQFSVERPDGSNFTLKIRSTKLEDSAMYFCASSETAPGNTIYFGEGSWLTVV.

This clonotype came up once. V is TRBV20-1 and J is TRBJ2-1; 10 nucleotides match TRBD1. This CDR3 is 13 amino acids long. The V segment lost 6 bases and the J segment 7 bases; nucleotides outside the gene matches: 6. Germline V lookup: CDR1 DFQATT, CDR2 SNEGSKA (reference sequence). CDR3 DNA sequence: TGCAGTGCGTCCGGGACAGGGGTAAATGAGCAGTTCTTC. Its translation is CSASGTGVNEQFF.

The chain links TRBV6-2 or TRBV6-3 to TRBJ2-7; D is possibly TRBD1 (6 bases). CDR3 length equals 16 residues. Trimming left V 6 bases short and J 2 bases short, with 20 bases between. The germline V gene encodes CDR1 MNHEY and CDR2 SVGEGT. CDR3 protein: CASSNTGNALTYEQYV. The CDR3 nucleotides are TGTGCCAGCAGCAACACAGGGAACGCTCTTACCTACGAGCAGTACGTC.

A few counts support this clonotype. The V call is TRBV6-2 or TRBV6-3, the J call TRBJ2-1; D uncertain. CDR1 MNHEY and CDR2 SVGEGT come from the germline V gene. Trimming removed 7 bases at V and 5 bases at J, with 9 bases between. This CDR3 spans 12 amino acids. The CDR3 is CASTNTHNEQFF. The CDR3 region has the DNA TGTGCCAGCACCAATACACACAATGAGCAGTTCTTC.

The table lists this clonotype with a count of one. Lacking the conserved final phenylalanine or tryptophan, this CDR3 likely reflects a read error. The DNA for the CDR3 is TGTGCCAGCACCCCGAGGAACTCCTACGAGCAGTACATC. Encoded protein: CASTPRNSYEQYI. This chain connects TRBV7-8 to TRBJ2-7; no clear D. CDR1 and CDR2 (germline): SGHVS, FQNEAQ. The V gene lost 7 bases and the J gene lost 0 bases, with 10 bases spanning the gap. The CDR3 is made up of 13 amino acids.

Here the CDR3 reads CASSLVDGDTEAFF. The CDR3 nucleotides are TGTGCCAGCAGCTTGGTGGACGGGGACACTGAAGCTTTCTTT. V usage is TRBV5-5 and J usage is TRBJ1-1; D is uncertain. Trimming pared 0 bases from V and 3 bases from J, leaving 9 bases between. Germline CDR1 reads SGHKS; CDR2 reads YYEKEE (reference sequence). CDR3 length: 14 residues.

The genes are TRBV6-1 and TRBJ1-3; D is unclear. The V end was cut by 2 bases, the J end by 7 bases, with 12 bases between. CDR1 is MNHNS and CDR2 is SASEGT in the germline V gene. The CDR3 totals 14 residues. CDR3 DNA sequence: TGTGCCAGCAGTGAATTCGGACCCCGGAACACCATATATTTT. Protein sequence: CASSEFGPRNTIYF.

This rearrangement joins TRBV24-1 to TRBJ1-2; D remains ambiguous. This CDR3 comprises 12 residues. Trimming took 12 bases from V and 8 from J, leaving 18 bases between them. Germline CDR1 KGHDR, CDR2 SFDVKD. The chain's CDR3 is CAVAGGLGGYTF. The CDR3 DNA sequence: TGTGCCGTCGCCGGAGGTCTGGGAGGCTACACCTTC.

This clonotype came up a few times. This chain links TRBV7-9 with TRBJ2-1, with TRBD2 matching 7 bases. CDR1 and CDR2 (germline): SEHNR, FQNEAQ (reference sequence). J was trimmed by 3 bases and V by 5 bases; bases with no gene match: 10. CDR3 length: 16 residues. The CDR3 DNA is TGTGCCAGCAGCCTTAATACGGGGGGTTACTACAATGAGCAGTTCTTC. This encodes CASSLNTGGYYNEQFF.

Concerning this clonotype: At one end the junction does not follow the germline gene, possibly because of a read error. The chain uses TRBV7-2 and TRBJ2-3; the D gene is possibly TRBD1 (6 bases). The germline CDR1 and CDR2 sequences are SGHTA and FQGNSA. The CDR3 covers 16 residues. CDR3 DNA sequence: TGTGCCAGCAGTCGACCGATGGGGGCCAGTACAAATACGCAGTATTTC. As protein: CASSRPMGASTNTQYF.

This clonotype occurred many times. The CDR3 nucleotides are TGTGCCAGCAGCCCCTCCGGGCCACTTGCCATGAACACTGAAGCTTTCTTT. Residues: CASSPSGPLAMNTEAFF. This chain links TRBV7-8 with TRBJ1-1, with D hard to call. Germline V CDR1 and CDR2: SGHVS, FQNEAQ. This CDR3 is built from 17 residues. Trimming removed 5 bases from V and 0 bases from J, with 19 bases in between. The full variable domain, in which reference TRBV7-8 and TRBJ1-1 provide the parts outside the CDR3, is GAGVSQSPRYKVAKRGQDVALRCDPISGHVSLFWYQQALGQGPEFLTYFQNEAQLDKSGLPSDRFFAERPEGSVSTLKIQRTQQEDSAVYLCASSPSGPLAMNTEAFFGQGTRLTVV.

The rearrangement joins TRBV27 to TRBJ2-7, with TRBD1 identical over 8 bases. The CDR3 consists of 13 residues. J lost 6 bases, V lost 2 bases, and 3 bases had no gene match. Germline CDR1 reads MNHEY; CDR2 reads SMNVEV (reference sequence). Here the CDR3 reads CASSLTRGLEQYV. CDR3 DNA: TGTGCCAGCAGTTTAACCAGGGGGCTCGAGCAGTACGTC.

This chain's CDR3 is CASSSEGLGEAFF. The CDR3 nucleotides are TGTGCCAGCAGTTCGGAGGGGCTGGGTGAAGCTTTCTTT. The chain employs TRBV6-2 or TRBV6-3 and TRBJ1-1; D perhaps matches TRBD1 (5 bases). V lost 4 bases, J lost 7 bases, and 13 bases lay in between. CDR3 length equals 13 residues. Germline V lookup: CDR1 MNHEY, CDR2 SVGEGT.

Only a few counts were recorded for this clonotype. This rearrangement joins TRBV28 to TRBJ1-1; tentative D call: TRBD1 (5 bases). The germline CDR1 and CDR2 sequences are MDHEN and SYDVKM. CDR3 length equals 16 residues. The ends were cut back, 3 bases at V and 0 bases at J, with 14 bases in the middle. DNA of the CDR3: TGTGCCAGCAGTTTTCCTCCACAGGAGATGAACACTGAAGCTTTCTTT. As protein: CASSFPPQEMNTEAFF.

The chain links TRBV5-6 to TRBJ2-7; D possibly corresponds to TRBD2 (6 bases). V was shortened by 6 bases and J by 0 bases, with 13 bases between the two germline ends. CDR1 SGHDT and CDR2 YYEEEE come from the germline V gene. This CDR3 is 14 amino acids long. DNA for the CDR3: TGTGCCAGCACCCCTGGGGGGAGCTCCTACGAGCAGTACTTC. Its translation: CASTPGGSSYEQYF.